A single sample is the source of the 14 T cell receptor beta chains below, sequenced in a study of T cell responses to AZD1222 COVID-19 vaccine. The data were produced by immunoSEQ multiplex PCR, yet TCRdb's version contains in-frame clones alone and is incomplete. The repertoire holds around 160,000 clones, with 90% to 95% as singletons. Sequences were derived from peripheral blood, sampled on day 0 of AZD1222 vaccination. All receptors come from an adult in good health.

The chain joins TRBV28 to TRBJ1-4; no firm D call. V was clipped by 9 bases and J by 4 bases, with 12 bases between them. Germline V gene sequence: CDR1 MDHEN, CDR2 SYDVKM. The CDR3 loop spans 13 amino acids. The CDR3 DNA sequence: TGTGCCAGTAGTAGCATTCTTAATGAAAAACTGTTTTTT. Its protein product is CASSSILNEKLFF. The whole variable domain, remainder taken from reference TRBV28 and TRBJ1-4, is DVKVTQSSRYLVKRTGEKVFLECVQDMDHENMFWYRQDPGLGLRLIYFSYDVKMKEKGDIPEGYSVSREKKERFSLILESASTNQTSMYLCASSSILNEKLFFGSGTQLSVL.

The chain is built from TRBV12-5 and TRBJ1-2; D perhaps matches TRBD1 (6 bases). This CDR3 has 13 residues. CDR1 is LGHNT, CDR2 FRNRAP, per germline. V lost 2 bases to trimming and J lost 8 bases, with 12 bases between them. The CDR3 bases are TGTGCTAGTGGTTTGTGGGGGCAATGGGGCTACACCTTC. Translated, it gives CASGLWGQWGYTF.

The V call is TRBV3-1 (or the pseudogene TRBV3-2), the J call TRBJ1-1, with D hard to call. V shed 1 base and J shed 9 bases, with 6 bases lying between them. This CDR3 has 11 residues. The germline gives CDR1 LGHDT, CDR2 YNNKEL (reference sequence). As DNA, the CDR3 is TGTGCCAGCAGCCAAGGGGGTAAAGCTTTCTTT. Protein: CASSQGGKAFF.

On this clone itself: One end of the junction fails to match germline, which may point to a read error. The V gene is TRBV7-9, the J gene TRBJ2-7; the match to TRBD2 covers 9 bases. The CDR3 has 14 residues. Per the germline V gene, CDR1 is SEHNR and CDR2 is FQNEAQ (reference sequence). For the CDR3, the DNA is TGTGCCAGCAGCCTAGCGGGAAAGTTATACGAGCAGTACTTC. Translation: CASSLAGKLYEQYF.

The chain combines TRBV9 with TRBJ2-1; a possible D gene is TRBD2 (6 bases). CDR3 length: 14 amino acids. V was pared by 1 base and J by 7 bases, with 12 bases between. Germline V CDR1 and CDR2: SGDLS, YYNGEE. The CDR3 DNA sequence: TGTGCCAGCAGCGTACGGGGGATGAATAATGAGCAGTTCTTC. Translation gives CASSVRGMNNEQFF.

CDR3 in DNA: TGTGCCAGTATCATGGGACAGGAGGTGATCGGGGGCTACACCTTC. Its translation is CASIMGQEVIGGYTF. J is TRBJ1-2 and V is TRBV19; TRBD1 matches at 8 bases. The V and J ends lost 7 bases and 8 bases, in that order; junction bases with no gene match: 15. The CDR3 is 15 amino acids. Germline CDR1 and CDR2: LNHDA and SQIVND (reference sequence).

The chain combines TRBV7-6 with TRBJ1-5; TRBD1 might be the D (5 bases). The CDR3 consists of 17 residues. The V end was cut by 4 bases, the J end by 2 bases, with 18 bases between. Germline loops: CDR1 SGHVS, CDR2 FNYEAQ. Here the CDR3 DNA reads TGTGCCAGCAGCTCGGGGGACGGGGCATGGGGCAATCAGCCCCAGCATTTT. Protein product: CASSSGDGAWGNQPQHF.

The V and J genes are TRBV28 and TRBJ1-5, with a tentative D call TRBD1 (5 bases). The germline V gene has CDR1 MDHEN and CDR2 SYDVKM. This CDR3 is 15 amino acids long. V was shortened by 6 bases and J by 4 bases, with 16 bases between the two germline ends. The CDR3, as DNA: TGTGCCAGCAGCCCACGGGGAGGGGTTAATCAGCCCCAGCATTTT. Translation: CASSPRGGVNQPQHF.

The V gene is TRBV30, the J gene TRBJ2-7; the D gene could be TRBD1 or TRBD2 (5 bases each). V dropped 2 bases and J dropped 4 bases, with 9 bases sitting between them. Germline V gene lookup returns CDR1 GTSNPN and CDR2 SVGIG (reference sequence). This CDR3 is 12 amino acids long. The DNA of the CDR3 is TGTGCCTGGAGTTTGGGGGTGTACGAGCAGTACTTC. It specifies CAWSLGVYEQYF.

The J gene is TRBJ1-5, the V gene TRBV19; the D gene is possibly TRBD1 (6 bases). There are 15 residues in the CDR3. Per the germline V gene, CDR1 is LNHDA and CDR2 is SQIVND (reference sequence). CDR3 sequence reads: CTSGTTFGGNQPQHF. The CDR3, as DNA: TGTACCTCCGGGACAACTTTCGGCGGCAATCAGCCCCAGCATTTT.

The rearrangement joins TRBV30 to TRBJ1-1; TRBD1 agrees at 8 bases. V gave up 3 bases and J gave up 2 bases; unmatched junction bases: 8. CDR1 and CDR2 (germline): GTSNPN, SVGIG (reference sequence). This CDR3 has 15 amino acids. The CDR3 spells CAWRRRDRFNTEAFF. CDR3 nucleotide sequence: TGTGCCTGGAGGCGTAGGGACAGGTTCAACACTGAAGCTTTCTTT.

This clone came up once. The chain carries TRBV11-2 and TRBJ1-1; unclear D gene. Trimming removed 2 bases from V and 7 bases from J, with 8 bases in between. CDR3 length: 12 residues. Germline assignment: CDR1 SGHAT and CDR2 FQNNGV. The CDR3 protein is CASSLSNSEAFF. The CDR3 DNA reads TGTGCCAGCAGCTTATCGAATAGTGAAGCTTTCTTT.

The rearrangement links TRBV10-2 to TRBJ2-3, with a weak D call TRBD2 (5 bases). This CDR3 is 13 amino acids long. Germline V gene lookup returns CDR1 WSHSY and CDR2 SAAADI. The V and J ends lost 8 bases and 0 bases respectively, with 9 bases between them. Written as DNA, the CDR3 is TGCGCCAGCGAGCGGACTAGCACAGATACGCAGTATTTT. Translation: CASERTSTDTQYF.

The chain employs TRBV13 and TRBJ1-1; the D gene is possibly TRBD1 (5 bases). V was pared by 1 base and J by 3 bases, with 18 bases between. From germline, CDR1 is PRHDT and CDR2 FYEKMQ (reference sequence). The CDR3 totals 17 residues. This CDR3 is CASSLVPGSGGDTEAFF. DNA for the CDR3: TGTGCCAGCAGCTTAGTGCCAGGGAGTGGGGGGGACACTGAAGCTTTCTTT.